The sequence of this T cell receptor beta chain was determined in a study of shared clonotypes between healthy human individuals (dated by TCRdb to the early 2020s). Describing the broader study: The cohort included three men and a couple of women between 18 and 49 years of age. For each donor, three plates each were used for CD4 naive and CD4 memory, two plates were used for CD8 naive, and one plate was used for CD8 memory. The study deeply sequenced blood TCR repertoires of about 5 healthy adults to estimate repertoire size and the extent of clonotype sharing between individuals. Different laboratories and diverse techniques were used to prepare libraries and sequence TCR repertoires, to increase sequencing depth and limit assay-specific biases. Between about 0.9 and 10 billion PBMCs per donor were obtained by leukapheresis. Here is what the overall study found, with its caveats: Even with the large sequencing depth, rarefaction of the sorted-subset datasets indicated that sequencing was incomplete. Pairwise subsampling indicated that sequencing depth was expected to affect the degree of clonotype sharing among donors. Compared with non-shared clonotypes, the clonotypes found in all four sorted-subset donors had higher generation probabilities. The genetic and exposure-history diversity represented was limited by the small number of donors. Sampling was limited to blood, and TCR repertoires in tissue likely differ from TCR repertoires in blood. When several donors were compared, the shared fraction of clonotypes was around 5% for naive CD4, 3.5% for naive CD8, roughly 2.5% for memory CD4, and 0.35% to 0.4% for memory CD8. Naive subsets generally had larger estimated clonotype richness than memory subsets did.

CDR1 and CDR2, per the germline V gene, are SGHRS and YFSETQ. Measured from the cysteine to the phenylalanine, the CDR3 is 18 residues long. Kept here is only the CDR3 DNA, which spans 54 bases and is read in frame from base 1. The V end gives up 1 base and the J end 0 bases, leaving 9 bases in the junction not matched to a gene. Using the deep immunoSEQ assay, TCR CDR3 regions were amplified from genomic DNA by multiplex PCR. For each cell subset, the extracted genomic DNA was distributed evenly across all wells of several immunoSEQ 96-well plates, and each plate served as one replicate. For sorted subsets, about 220 ng of genomic DNA, equivalent to roughly 30,000 T cell genomes, went into each replicate PCR. Purified libraries were quantified with a Qubit 3.0 fluorometer, sized on a Bioanalyzer 2100, and re-quantified with the KAPA Library Quantification kit. A separate single-read 150-cycle Illumina NextSeq 550 flow cell was used to sequence each immunoSEQ 96-well plate. The authors' pipeline ran thus. Because only junctional sequences without quality scores were contained in the immunoSEQ output, filtering matching that applied to full-length reads could not be performed. Sequences were annotated with PyIR, a Python wrapper for IgBLAST v1.9, using IMGT germline references to assign V/J genes and CDR3. Reads were removed for weak V/J assignments (E-value above 1e-6), missing CDR3, stop codons, out-of-frame junctions, or ambiguous translated residues. A V3J clonotype was defined by an identical inferred V gene, J gene, and CDR3 amino acid sequence. The percentage overlap between two repertoires was calculated by dividing the number of shared unique clonotypes by the size of the smaller repertoire. Richness of each repertoire was evaluated using RTK rarefaction, the Chao1 estimator, and Recon v2.1 estimates of unobserved clonotypes. For all TCRbeta clonotypes obtained by the gDNA method from a few donors, generation probabilities were computed with OLGA. TCRdb retrieved this table from immuneACCESS and kept in-frame rearrangements only. Not all clones are present; in checked studies, unresolved V genes account for under half, and no reason is known for the remainder. D and trimming come from the DNA, and the V and J calls and clone size come from that table. In this sample the table shows about 1 million clones, approximately 72% of which occur a single time. The leading ten clones occupy 1.4% of the sample.

Turning to this clone: What this receptor recognizes is not known. Per-nucleotide qualities are absent, and no much larger clonotype sits a single base away.

The donors were healthy, HIV-negative adults with no recently reported acute infections or vaccinations. Every donor was a Caucasian adult residing in Nashville, Tennessee, USA. CD4+ T cells were enriched through magnetic negative selection, after which naive cells were positively selected on CD45RA and the remaining negative fraction served as the memory subset. Blood was obtained by leukapheresis, after which PBMCs were separated by Ficoll-Histopaque density gradient centrifugation and cryopreserved in liquid nitrogen vapor phase. Analytical flow cytometry was used to check the purity and quantity of every magnetically sorted T cell population. Genomic DNA was isolated from each sorted fraction and quantified by UV absorbance on a Nanodrop 2000c.

This clonotype was obtained from a man between 18 and 35 years old in good health. Recombination joined TRBV5-1 with TRBJ2-7; 11 bases in the junction line up with TRBD2. The sequencing input was memory CD4+ T cells sorted from blood. Per the publication, the cell subset or site label means: CD45RA-negative fraction. The nucleotides are TGCGCCAGCAGCTTGTGGGCTAGCGGGGGGCGAAGCTCCTACGAGCAGTACTTC. This codes for CASSLWASGGRSSYEQYF.